One sample yielded the 23 T cell receptor beta chains listed below, sequenced in a study of T cell changes during pregnancy in multiple sclerosis. Sequencing used immunoSEQ multiplex PCR; TCRdb keeps in-frame clones, though not all of them. Of about 44,000 clones listed, approximately 92% are singletons. Sequenced here: CD4+ T cells from peripheral blood mononuclear cells, sampled before pregnancy. These receptors came from a female donor with multiple sclerosis, enrolled in a pregnancy study.

The sample holds one count of this clone. The rearrangement joins TRBV7-8 to TRBJ1-5, with D possibly being TRBD1 (5 bases). This CDR3 comprises 16 residues. CDR1 is SGHVS, CDR2 FQNEAQ, per germline. Trimming removed 5 bases at V and 4 bases at J, with 18 bases between. For the CDR3, the DNA is TGTGCCAGCAGCCACGAGATTCCCCGGGGGAATCAGCCCCAGCATTTT. This codes for CASSHEIPRGNQPQHF.

The chain employs TRBV29-1 and TRBJ1-1; D call uncertain. Between the trimmed V and J ends, which lost 5 bases and 5 bases, there was a span of 12 bases. The length of the CDR3 is 12 residues. In germline, CDR1 is SQVTM, CDR2 ANQGSEA. The CDR3: CSVMKGGTEAFF. The CDR3 bases are TGCAGCGTTATGAAGGGAGGGACTGAAGCTTTCTTT.

The chain uses TRBV9 and TRBJ1-6; tentative D call: TRBD1 (5 bases). The CDR3 length is 17 residues. Per the germline V gene, CDR1 is SGDLS and CDR2 is YYNGEE. The germline V and J ends were trimmed by 4 bases and 6 bases, with 20 bases remaining between them. The CDR3 DNA reads TGTGCCAGCAGCTCGAGGACGTTCGACAGAATTAATTCACCCCTCCACTTT. Its protein product is CASSSRTFDRINSPLHF.

The rearrangement joins TRBV7-9 to TRBJ1-2; D is undetermined. Trimming stripped 5 bases from V and 8 bases from J, with 15 bases between. This CDR3 spans 13 amino acids. Germline-derived CDR1 and CDR2 are SEHNR and FQNEAQ (reference sequence). CDR3: CASSPEARLGYTF. DNA of the CDR3: TGTGCCAGCAGCCCGGAGGCCCGCTTAGGCTACACCTTC.

The V call is TRBV2, the J call TRBJ2-2; 8 bases map to TRBD2. The trim removed 2 bases at V and 6 bases at J, leaving 5 bases unmatched. Germline loops: CDR1 SNHLY, CDR2 FYNNEI. The CDR3 is made up of 15 amino acids. CDR3 residues: CASSERGGSSGELFF. The CDR3 DNA reads TGTGCCAGCAGTGAACGCGGGGGGTCATCCGGGGAGCTGTTTTTT. The whole variable domain, remainder taken from reference TRBV2 and TRBJ2-2, is EPEVTQTPSHQVTQMGQEVILRCVPISNHLYFYWYRQILGQKVEFLVSFYNNEISEKSEIFDDQFSVERPDGSNFTLKIRSTKLEDSAMYFCASSERGGSSGELFFGEGSRLTVL.

The chain is built from TRBV5-4 and TRBJ2-7; 8 positions match TRBD2. The V segment lost 2 bases and the J segment 9 bases; nucleotides outside the gene matches: 10. Germline CDR1 is SGHNT and CDR2 is YYREEE (reference sequence). The CDR3 is made up of 14 amino acids. CDR3 loop: CASSFRGGLRGQYF. CDR3 bases: TGTGCCAGCAGCTTCCGGGGGGGATTACGAGGGCAGTACTTC.

V and J are TRBV25-1 and TRBJ1-4, with 7 bases lining up with TRBD1. After removal of 4 bases from V and 8 bases from J, the junction contained 10 bases not matched to a gene. Germline V gives CDR1 MGHDK, CDR2 SYGVNS. The CDR3 contains 15 residues. The CDR3 sequence is CASSALTGIREKLFF. In DNA, the CDR3 is TGTGCCAGCAGTGCCCTGACAGGGATAAGGGAAAAACTGTTTTTT. Filled out from reference TRBV25-1 and TRBJ1-4, the complete variable domain reads EADIYQTPRYLVIGTGKKITLECSQTMGHDKMYWYQQDPGMELHLIHYSYGVNSTEKGDLSSESTVSRIRTEHFPLTLESARPSHTSQYLCASSALTGIREKLFFGSGTQLSVL.

The V gene is TRBV5-3, the J gene TRBJ2-1; no clear D gene. TRBV5-3 is classed as an ORF, of uncertain function. V was cut by 1 base and J by 4 bases, with 3 bases left in between. CDR3 length: 12 amino acids. The CDR3: CARSLRYNEQFF. CDR3 sequence (DNA): TGTGCCAGAAGCTTGCGGTACAATGAGCAGTTCTTC.

V gene TRBV5-4 combines with J gene TRBJ2-7, with D tentatively TRBD2 (6 bases). The CDR3 runs 14 residues. The V gene's germline CDR1 is SGHNT and CDR2 YYREEE (reference sequence). V shed 7 bases and J shed 0 bases, with 14 bases lying between them. In DNA form, the CDR3 reads TGTGCCAGCGGCACTACCGGGGGCTCCTACGAGCAGTACTTC. It encodes CASGTTGGSYEQYF.

In DNA, the CDR3 is TGTGCCAGCAGTTTCTCAGGGACAGGGGGCAGTCAGCCCCAGCATTTT. Translation gives CASSFSGTGGSQPQHF. The gene calls are TRBV28 and TRBJ1-5; TRBD1 matches 12 bases. The germline CDR1 and CDR2 sequences are MDHEN and SYDVKM. V dropped 3 bases and J dropped 6; count of bases not matched to a gene: 6. This CDR3 comprises 16 residues.

DNA of the CDR3: TGTGCCAGCACCGTCAGGGACTCTCCTAGCAATCAGCCCCAGCATTTT. It is translated as CASTVRDSPSNQPQHF. This chain connects TRBV28 to TRBJ1-5, with D possibly being TRBD1 (5 bases). The length of the CDR3 is 16 residues. CDR1 is MDHEN and CDR2 is SYDVKM in the germline V gene. Trimming left V 7 bases short and J 0 bases short, with 16 bases between.

This chain links TRBV11-2 with TRBJ2-4, with 7 bases identical to TRBD1. This CDR3 region has 12 residues. V shed 2 bases and J 9 bases; nucleotides not matched to a gene: 1. In germline, CDR1 is SGHAT, CDR2 FQNNGV. CDR3 residues: CASSLTGVIQYF. CDR3 sequence (DNA): TGTGCCAGCAGCTTAACAGGGGTCATTCAGTACTTC. Full variable domain (missing parts from reference TRBV11-2 and TRBJ2-4): EAGVAQSPRYKIIEKRQSVAFWCNPISGHATLYWYQQILGQGPKLLIQFQNNGVVDDSQLPKDRFSAERLKGVDSTLKIQPAKLEDSAVYLCASSLTGVIQYFGAGTRLSVL.

The chain couples TRBV5-4 to TRBJ2-2; 7 bases line up with TRBD1. CDR1 and CDR2 (germline): SGHNT, YYREEE (reference sequence). The CDR3 has 15 amino acids. V lost 0 bases, J lost 2 bases, and 1 base stayed unmatched. CDR3 protein: CASSLAGGNTGELFF. CDR3 coding DNA: TGTGCCAGCAGCTTGGCAGGGGGAAACACCGGGGAGCTGTTTTTT.

The V call is TRBV4-3, the J call TRBJ1-3; no reliable D call. The CDR3 extends over 14 amino acids. V dropped 4 bases and J dropped 0 bases, with 7 bases sitting between them. Germline assignment: CDR1 LGHNA and CDR2 YSLEER. This CDR3 reads CASSPRFSGNTIYF. CDR3 nucleotides: TGCGCCAGCAGCCCCCGGTTCTCTGGAAACACCATATATTTT.

The genes are TRBV28 and TRBJ1-2; D not resolved. Trimming took off 5 bases at V and 4 bases at J, with 14 bases between the two ends. Per germline, CDR1 MDHEN and CDR2 SYDVKM. The CDR3 extends over 14 amino acids. Here the CDR3 reads CASSPYRRFYGYTF. The CDR3 DNA follows: TGTGCCAGCAGTCCCTACCGTCGGTTCTATGGCTACACCTTC.

The V and J genes are TRBV19 and TRBJ1-5; 9 bases match TRBD1. The CDR3 sequence is 17 residues long. Trimming at V came to 4 bases and at J to 4 bases, leaving 11 bases not matched to a gene. Germline V gives CDR1 LNHDA, CDR2 SQIVND (reference sequence). CDR3 sequence (DNA): TGTGCCAGTAGTAAACTCATACCGGGACAGGGTAATCAGCCCCAGCATTTT. It encodes CASSKLIPGQGNQPQHF.

V is TRBV6-5 and J is TRBJ2-1; 8 bases map to TRBD2. V lost 6 bases and J lost 2; bases outside the gene matches: 6. The CDR3 runs 15 residues. Looked up from germline, CDR1 is MNHEY and CDR2 is SVGAGI. The CDR3 sequence: CASSTGGVTYNEQFF. The CDR3 region has the DNA TGTGCCAGCAGCACCGGGGGGGTAACCTACAATGAGCAGTTCTTC.

This clone was picked up a small number of times. The chain links TRBV10-3 to TRBJ1-1, with 10 bases identical to TRBD1. From germline, CDR1 is ENHRY and CDR2 SYGVKD. Losses at the gene ends were 6 bases for V and 1 base for J; bases not matched to a gene: 5. The CDR3 has 15 residues. CDR3 DNA: TGTGCCATCAGAGGGACAGGGGATACGAACACTGAAGCTTTCTTT. Translating gives CAIRGTGDTNTEAFF.

The chain is built from TRBV6-1 and TRBJ1-5; perhaps TRBD1 as D (5 bases). V was cut by 8 bases and J by 4 bases, with 9 bases left in between. Germline CDR1 and CDR2: MNHNS and SASEGT. This CDR3 is 12 amino acids long. In nucleotides, the CDR3 is TGTGCCAGCGGACAAATAAATCAGCCCCAGCATTTT. This translates into CASGQINQPQHF.

This clone has just a few counts. The rearrangement links TRBV7-6 to TRBJ1-6; D ambiguous. V gave up 1 base and J gave up 6 bases, with 10 bases separating them. The CDR3 has 15 amino acids. CDR1 and CDR2 from the germline V gene are SGHVS and FNYEAQ. The CDR3 coding sequence is TGTGCCAGCAGCTTAGGAGCTACAGCTAATTCACCCCTCCACTTT. Translating it yields CASSLGATANSPLHF.

The chain uses TRBV15 and TRBJ1-2, with 9 bases matching TRBD1. The CDR3 covers 19 residues. V gave up 3 bases and J gave up 4 bases; unmatched junction bases: 18. In germline, CDR1 is LNHNV, CDR2 YYDKDF (reference sequence). CDR3 region: CATSSDSTGTGNFVYGYTF. The CDR3 DNA reads as TGTGCCACCAGCAGCGACAGCACCGGGACAGGGAATTTCGTCTATGGCTACACCTTC.

The chain joins TRBV6-4 to TRBJ1-6; D uncertain. Germline V gene lookup returns CDR1 MRHNA and CDR2 SNTAGT. Trimming pared 5 bases from V and 3 bases from J, leaving 11 bases between. The CDR3 runs 15 residues. CDR3 in amino acids: CASSLEGRYNSPLHF. The CDR3 DNA is TGTGCCAGCAGTTTGGAGGGCCGCTATAATTCACCCCTCCACTTT.

The rearrangement links TRBV2 to TRBJ1-5, with D tentatively TRBD1 (6 bases). Germline V gene lookup returns CDR1 SNHLY and CDR2 FYNNEI. This CDR3 is 12 amino acids long. Trimming pared 7 bases from V and 3 bases from J, leaving 7 bases between. CDR3 bases: TGTGCCAGCAACAGGGACAATCAGCCCCAGCATTTT. It specifies CASNRDNQPQHF.